This T cell receptor (beta chain) was sequenced for a study of lymphopenia after photon versus proton radiotherapy. This clone was seen only a few times. What it recognizes is unknown. Germline assignment: CDR1 GTSNPN and CDR2 SVGIG (reference sequence). This CDR3 has 14 residues. V lost 4 bases, J lost 7 bases, and 11 bases stayed unmatched. General study points: Under photons, naive T cells and diversity fell while effector/memory populations rose.

Clones were read by immunoSEQ multiplex PCR, and TCRdb kept only the in-frame ones, dropping some. The sample has tens of thousands of clones; roughly 87% are singletons. The chain uses TRBV30 and TRBJ1-1; 8 nucleotides align to TRBD1. The starting material was peripheral blood, obtained from a patient treated with proton-based radiotherapy. The TCR was taken from a man aged 80 or over with esophageal cancer. CDR3 nucleotides: TGTGCCTGGACCCCTAAGGACAGGGCGGTTGAAGCTTTCTTT. Amino acids: CAWTPKDRAVEAFF.